Shown below are 27 T cell receptor beta chains from a single sample sequenced in a study of blood T cell repertoires in COVID-19. Profiled with immunoSEQ multiplex PCR; TCRdb holds only in-frame clones, not every one. The sample has approximately 330,000 clones, roughly 89% seen once. The sample was peripheral blood. The receptors come from a man aged 30-40 years with COVID-19, enrolled during active disease.

This clone was seen more than once but under ten times. V is TRBV19 and J is TRBJ1-5; 7 positions match TRBD1. Trimming took 3 bases from V and 7 from J; bases not matched to a gene: 6. CDR1 and CDR2 (germline): LNHDA, SQIVND (reference sequence). The CDR3 consists of 14 residues. The CDR3 here is CASSIWDSVQPQHF. The DNA for the CDR3 is TGTGCCAGTAGTATTTGGGACAGCGTACAGCCCCAGCATTTT.

The chain employs TRBV6-6 and TRBJ2-2; no clear D. The CDR3 is 12 amino acids. V was shortened by 5 bases and J by 3 bases, with 4 bases between the two germline ends. Germline loops: CDR1 MNHNY, CDR2 SVGAGI (reference sequence). Here the CDR3 DNA reads TGTGCCAGCAGTACATACACCGGGGAGCTGTTTTTT. Translating gives CASSTYTGELFF.

The genes are TRBV6-2 or TRBV6-3 and TRBJ2-7; D remains unclear. Trimming cost V 2 bases and J 6 bases, with 8 bases left between them. Germline V gives CDR1 MNHEY, CDR2 SVGEGT. CDR3 size: 12 residues. DNA of the CDR3: TGTGCCAGCAGTTACGTTGGCCTCGAGCAGTACTTC. It is translated as CASSYVGLEQYF.

CDR3 in amino acids: CARKGLAEQALIHQPQHF. In DNA, the CDR3 is TGTGCCAGAAAGGGTCTGGCTGAACAGGCGCTGATTCATCAGCCCCAGCATTTT. The chain joins TRBV19 to TRBJ1-5, with D possibly TRBD1 on 5 matching bases. Germline CDR1 reads LNHDA; CDR2 reads SQIVND (reference sequence). This CDR3 has 18 amino acids. V lost 9 bases and J lost 5, with 29 bases in between.

This sequence joins TRBV5-4 and TRBJ2-3; 8 bases are shared with TRBD1. This CDR3 comprises 17 residues. CDR1 is SGHNT, CDR2 YYREEE, per germline (reference sequence). The J segment lost 0 bases and the V segment lost 4 bases, leaving 10 bases of the junction unmatched. Here the CDR3 reads CASSARRDRSSTDTQYF. CDR3 DNA: TGTGCCAGCAGCGCTCGAAGGGACAGGTCTAGCACAGATACGCAGTATTTT.

The CDR3 DNA reads TGTGCCATCGAGACGGGAGGAAACACCATATATTTT. Protein sequence: CAIETGGNTIYF. This chain uses TRBV10-3 with TRBJ1-3, with no clear D. The germline CDR1 and CDR2 sequences are ENHRY and SYGVKD. Trimming cost V 8 bases and J 4 bases, with 9 bases left between them. This CDR3 has 12 residues.

The chain joins TRBV5-1 to TRBJ1-6; no definite D call. Trimming stripped 0 bases from V and 8 bases from J, with 12 bases between. The CDR3 contains 15 residues. Germline assignment: CDR1 SGHRS and CDR2 YFSETQ. The CDR3 nucleotides are TGCGCCAGCAGCTTGGGCGGGAATATCGATTCACCCCTCCACTTT. Translated: CASSLGGNIDSPLHF.

The genes are TRBV7-3 and TRBJ1-6; 7 bases fit TRBD1. V shed 0 bases, J shed 7 bases, and the junction held 3 bases outside the gene matches. The germline gives CDR1 SGHTA, CDR2 FQGTGA. The CDR3 is made up of 15 amino acids. This CDR3 reads CASSLTLQGNSPLHF. CDR3 in DNA: TGTGCCAGCAGCTTAACCTTACAGGGGAATTCACCCCTCCACTTT.

This chain uses TRBV9 with TRBJ2-5, with 9 bases identical to TRBD2. Losses at the gene ends were 4 bases for V and 5 bases for J; bases not matched to a gene: 6. CDR1 and CDR2 from the germline V gene are SGDLS and YYNGEE. The CDR3 consists of 14 residues. This CDR3 is CASSRAGGLETQYF. The CDR3 coding sequence is TGTGCCAGCAGCAGAGCGGGGGGCCTCGAGACCCAGTACTTC. The whole variable domain, remainder taken from reference TRBV9 and TRBJ2-5, is DSGVTQTPKHLITATGQRVTLRCSPRSGDLSVYWYQQSLDQGLQFLIQYYNGEERAKGNILERFSAQQFPDLHSELNLSSLELGDSALYFCASSRAGGLETQYFGPGTRLLVL.

The V gene is TRBV5-1, the J gene TRBJ2-7; 9 positions match TRBD1. V shed 5 bases and J 3 bases; nucleotides not matched to a gene: 9. The germline V gene encodes CDR1 SGHRS and CDR2 YFSETQ. This CDR3 is built from 15 residues. The DNA of the CDR3 is TGCGCCAGCAGGAAAAGGACAGGGGTTATCTACGAGCAGTACTTC. This encodes CASRKRTGVIYEQYF. Full variable domain (rest looked up from reference TRBV5-1 and TRBJ2-7): KAGVTQTPRYLIKTRGQQVTLSCSPISGHRSVSWYQQTPGQGLQFLFEYFSETQRNKGNFPGRFSGRQFSNSRSEMNVSTLELGDSALYLCASRKRTGVIYEQYFGPGTRLTVT.

J is TRBJ2-1 and V is TRBV2; 9 positions match TRBD2. J gave up 6 bases and V 8 bases, and 11 bases lay outside the gene matches. The CDR3 loop spans 15 amino acids. Germline V gene data show CDR1 as SNHLY and CDR2 as FYNNEI. In nucleotides, the CDR3 is TGTGCCAGCCGGGCCCGGCTAGCGGGATCCAATGAGCAGTTCTTC. Translating it yields CASRARLAGSNEQFF.

This clone was detected a few times. The chain uses TRBV15 and TRBJ2-5; unclear D gene. The CDR3 contains 14 residues. Germline CDR1 reads LNHNV; CDR2 reads YYDKDF (reference sequence). Trimming removed 5 bases from V and 3 bases from J, with 13 bases in between. This chain's CDR3 is CATSGEQKKETQYF. The CDR3 DNA follows: TGTGCCACCAGCGGCGAACAGAAGAAAGAGACCCAGTACTTC.

This sequence joins TRBV9 and TRBJ2-7; 11 bases are a match to TRBD1. The CDR3 sequence is 16 residues long. Looked up from germline, CDR1 is SGDLS and CDR2 is YYNGEE. V was pared by 0 bases and J by 0 bases, with 2 bases of the junction left unmatched. The CDR3 bases are TGTGCCAGCAGCGTAGGGGGACAGGGGGTCTCCTACGAGCAGTACTTC. Residues: CASSVGGQGVSYEQYF.

This clone was detected only a few times. The gene calls are TRBV10-3 and TRBJ1-2; weak D call: TRBD1 (6 bases). This CDR3 comprises 14 residues. Trimming stripped 2 bases from V and 8 bases from J, with 15 bases between. Germline V CDR1 and CDR2: ENHRY, SYGVKD. CDR3 residues: CAISERQGTGGYTF. In DNA form, the CDR3 reads TGTGCCATCAGTGAGCGTCAGGGGACGGGCGGCTACACCTTC.

The J gene is TRBJ2-7, the V gene TRBV6-4; perhaps TRBD1 as D (5 bases). Germline V gene lookup returns CDR1 MRHNA and CDR2 SNTAGT. There are 14 residues in the CDR3. Trimming cost V 3 bases and J 2 bases, with 11 bases left between them. The CDR3 bases are TGTGCCAGCAGTGATAAGGGGTCCGCCTACGAGCAGTACTTC. Its protein product is CASSDKGSAYEQYF.

The rearrangement uses TRBV24-1 and TRBJ2-3; the match to TRBD2 covers 11 bases. J was trimmed by 13 bases and V by 9 bases; bases with no gene match: 11. Looked up from germline, CDR1 is KGHDR and CDR2 is SFDVKD. This CDR3 has 13 residues. CDR3 sequence (DNA): TGTGCCACCTCCGGTAGCGGGAGGGCCGAAGAGTATTTT. This sequence encodes CATSGSGRAEEYF.

CDR3 bases: TGTGCCAGCAGCTTACGAGGGTCCCCCTACGAGCAGTACTTC. Translated: CASSLRGSPYEQYF. The V call is TRBV7-2, the J call TRBJ2-7; possible D gene TRBD2, 5 bases. The CDR3 totals 14 residues. CDR1 is SGHTA, CDR2 FQGNSA, per germline. V gave up 2 bases and J gave up 2 bases, with 10 bases separating them. The full variable domain, completed using reference TRBV7-2 and TRBJ2-7, is GAGVSQSPSNKVTEKGKDVELRCDPISGHTALYWYRQSLGQGLEFLIYFQGNSAPDKSGLPSDRFSAERTGGSVSTLTIQRTQQEDSAVYLCASSLRGSPYEQYFGPGTRLTVT.

CDR3 sequence (DNA): TGTGCCAGCAGTTTGTCCGGGACAGCTAATGAAAAACTGTTTTTT. Protein sequence: CASSLSGTANEKLFF. The chain has TRBV28 and TRBJ1-4; 7 bases align to TRBD1. The V segment lost 3 bases and the J segment 3 bases; nucleotides outside the gene matches: 4. Germline CDR1 is MDHEN and CDR2 is SYDVKM. The CDR3 contains 15 residues.

Of note for this clone: Within the sample, other DNA sequences also encode this same CDR3. V and J are TRBV18 and TRBJ1-4; 10 bases fit TRBD1. J was trimmed by 5 bases and V by 3 bases; bases with no gene match: 0. From germline, CDR1 is KGHSH and CDR2 LQKENI. CDR3 size: 14 residues. The CDR3 DNA sequence: TGTGCCAGCTCACCGGGACAGGGGAATGAAAAACTGTTTTTT. Translating gives CASSPGQGNEKLFF.

CDR3 sequence reads: CASSQDPGQGFYGYTF. The CDR3 DNA is TGCGCCAGCAGCCAAGATCCGGGACAGGGATTCTATGGCTACACCTTC. This chain joins TRBV4-1 and TRBJ1-2; 9 nucleotides align to TRBD1. Germline CDR1 and CDR2: MGHRA and YSYEKL. Germline trimming cut 0 bases from V and 4 bases from J; bases unmatched to any gene: 6. The CDR3 contains 16 residues.

The CDR3 protein is CASRSTRNEQFF. The DNA for the CDR3 is TGTGCCAGCAGGTCAACTCGGAATGAGCAGTTCTTC. The J gene is TRBJ2-1, the V gene TRBV11-2, with D unclear. This CDR3 has 12 residues. Deletions cut 6 bases from V and 7 bases from J, with 10 bases between. Germline assignment: CDR1 SGHAT and CDR2 FQNNGV.

This clone is a singleton in its sample. The CDR3 coding sequence is TGTGCCAGCAGGTACCCGGACAGGGGGTATGGCTACACCTTC. Its translation is CASRYPDRGYGYTF. The chain links TRBV28 to TRBJ1-2; 10 bases are a match to TRBD1. CDR1 MDHEN and CDR2 SYDVKM come from the germline V gene. The length of the CDR3 is 14 residues. Unmatched junction bases numbered 6, after V lost 6 bases and J lost 5 bases.

The chain combines TRBV29-1 with TRBJ2-3; a possible D gene is TRBD1 (5 bases). CDR1 and CDR2 from the germline V gene are SQVTM and ANQGSEA. The V gene lost 3 bases and the J gene lost 9 bases, with 13 bases spanning the gap. This CDR3 region has 12 residues. The CDR3 region is CSVDPGITTQYF. The DNA for the CDR3 is TGCAGCGTTGACCCAGGGATCACCACGCAGTATTTT.

The gene calls are TRBV7-2 and TRBJ2-2, with TRBD2 as a possible D gene (6 bases). V was shortened by 5 bases and J by 6 bases, with 16 bases between the two germline ends. Germline V gives CDR1 SGHTA, CDR2 FQGNSA. CDR3 length: 15 amino acids. CDR3 loop: CASSPRSSGPGELFF. Here the CDR3 DNA reads TGTGCCAGCAGCCCCCGGAGTAGCGGCCCCGGGGAGCTGTTTTTT.

The chain employs TRBV27 and TRBJ2-1; 12 bases fit TRBD2. J was trimmed by 0 bases and V by 6 bases; bases with no gene match: 12. This CDR3 contains 19 residues. CDR1 is MNHEY and CDR2 is SMNVEV in the germline V gene (reference sequence). CDR3 amino acids: CASSPLGLAGLSSYNEQFF. The CDR3 coding sequence is TGTGCCAGCAGCCCCCTCGGACTAGCGGGGTTAAGCTCCTACAATGAGCAGTTCTTC.

The chain combines TRBV3-1 (or the pseudogene TRBV3-2) with TRBJ2-2; D is ambiguous. V was clipped by 3 bases and J by 5 bases, with 16 bases between them. CDR3 length: 16 amino acids. In germline, CDR1 is LGHDT, CDR2 YNNKEL (reference sequence). CDR3 sequence: CASSHQRIYGTGELFF. The CDR3 region has the DNA TGTGCCAGCAGCCACCAAAGAATCTACGGGACCGGGGAGCTGTTTTTT.

Remarks on this clone: At one end the junction does not follow the germline gene, possibly because of a read error. The rearrangement uses TRBV4-2 and TRBJ2-7; the D gene is possibly TRBD1 (6 bases). Germline V gene data show CDR1 as LGHNA and CDR2 as YNFKEQ. This CDR3 region has 14 residues. The CDR3 bases are TGTGCCAGCAGCCAGGGGGCGGAATCCTCCGAGCAGTACTTC. Amino acid sequence: CASSQGAESSEQYF.